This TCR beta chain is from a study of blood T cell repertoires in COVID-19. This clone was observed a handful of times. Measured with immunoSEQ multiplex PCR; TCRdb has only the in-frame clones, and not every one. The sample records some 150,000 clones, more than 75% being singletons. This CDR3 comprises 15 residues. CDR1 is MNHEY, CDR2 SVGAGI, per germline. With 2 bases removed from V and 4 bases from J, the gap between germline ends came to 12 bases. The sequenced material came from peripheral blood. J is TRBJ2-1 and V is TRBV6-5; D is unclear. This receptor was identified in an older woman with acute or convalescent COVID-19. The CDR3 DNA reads TGTGCCAGCAGTTACGAGAGTAACCGATACAATGAGCAGTTCTTC. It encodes CASSYESNRYNEQFF.